These T cell receptor beta chains were read from a single sample in a study of T cell responses to AZD1222 COVID-19 vaccine. TCRdb keeps only in-frame clones here, not all; method: immunoSEQ multiplex PCR. Of 90,000 to 130,000 clones listed, 70% to 90% are singletons. The sample was peripheral blood, taken on day 0 of AZD1222 vaccination. Receptors originate from an adult in good health. The CDR3 runs from the conserved cysteine through the conserved F or W. The order of the fields is V gene, D gene, CDR3 protein. D genes are given only for firm matches.

TRBV7-2 | TRBD1 | CASSSKGQGRGYGYTF
TRBV7-3 | TRBD2 | CASSLTSGETDTQYF
TRBV7-6 | . | CASSSQAQETQYF
TRBV2 | . | CASRPPTDSYEQYF
TRBV6-1 | TRBD2 | CASSGGTSGIYNEQFF
TRBV28 | . | CASTPWGGNQPQHF
TRBV6-2/TRBV6-3 | TRBD1 | CASSGTGGFYGYTF
TRBV7-8 | TRBD1 | CASSPRTGLLNTEAFF
TRBV20-1 | TRBD1 | CSASLDRASNSPLHF
TRBV9 | . | CASSPGHSDTQYF
TRBV6-1 | TRBD1 | CASSHGQGDTGELFF
TRBV19 | . | CASSDARVGGYTF
TRBV7-2 | TRBD2 | CASGPGTIYEQYF
TRBV11-1 | TRBD1 | CASSRRGTEAFF
TRBV19 | TRBD1 | CASRTGPLTTNEKLFF
TRBV6-5 | . | CASSYSRAMNTEAFF
TRBV9 | TRBD1 | CASSRKGAPEGEKLFF
TRBV18 | TRBD1 | CASSRGPGTDQPQHF
TRBV6-1 | TRBD1 | CASRTGQETQYF
TRBV5-1 | . | CASSLEGTGSSPLHF
TRBV5-1 | TRBD2 | CASRTSGSSAGELFF
TRBV4-2 | TRBD1 | CASSQDGTGNSYEQYF
TRBV12-3/TRBV12-4 | . | CARTFDEQFF
TRBV30 | . | CAWSVGGTDTQYF
TRBV28 | . | CASSLQGYGYTF
TRBV11-3 | . | CASSAGSQTTEAFF
TRBV6-5 | . | CASSYTTINSPLHF
TRBV7-8 | . | CASSDRGRGNYGYTF
TRBV28 | . | CAIRGAVHNEQFF
TRBV6-4 | TRBD1 | CASSRDRVTDTQYF
TRBV3-1/TRBV3-2 | TRBD2 | CASSQDLASGYEQYF
TRBV19 | TRBD1 | CASQTQGETYGYTF
TRBV18 | . | CASSPTGHMNTEAFF
TRBV5-1 | TRBD1 | CASALTGVAGNTIYF
TRBV2 | . | CASSDSQDYGYTF
TRBV10-3 | . | CAITSRPNTEAFF
TRBV7-8 | . | CASSVIQSEAFF
TRBV4-3 | . | CASSQEWADNEQFF
TRBV2 | TRBD1 | CASIQGTAGGYTF
TRBV3-1/TRBV3-2 | . | CASSQGGRRSYF
TRBV30 | . | CAWSVLGRGNYGYTF
TRBV6-1 | . | CASSDRETRNTEAFF
TRBV6-6 | . | CASSLGQPNEYGYTF
TRBV4-2 | . | CASSLLEGENTEAFF
TRBV29-1 | . | CSVESQNYGYTF
TRBV9 | . | CASSPRPTGISGGNTIYF
TRBV7-7 | . | CASSLVGGDSYNEQFF
TRBV28 | TRBD2 | CASSLRPTSGRTGELFF
TRBV9 | . | CASSVDSDQPQHF
TRBV28 | . | CASSSLRGNGSPLHF
TRBV3-1/TRBV3-2 | . | CASSPHPTRTDTQYF